The source of this TCR beta chain is a study of T cell responses to AZD1222 COVID-19 vaccine. This CDR3 region has 18 residues. Germline assignment: CDR1 LNHDA and CDR2 SQIVND (reference sequence). Trimming cost V 2 bases and J 0 bases, with 17 bases left between them. Here immunoSEQ multiplex PCR was the method, and the copy in TCRdb shows in-frame clones only, minus some. The sample carries over 110,000 clones, about 93% recorded once. This sequence joins TRBV19 and TRBJ1-5; maybe TRBD1 (5 bases). Sample: peripheral blood, taken on day 0 of AZD1222 vaccination. This sequence was found in an adult in good health. The CDR3, as DNA: TGTGCCAGTAGTATACCCCCGACAGTACTGAGTAGCAATCAGCCCCAGCATTTT. This encodes CASSIPPTVLSSNQPQHF.